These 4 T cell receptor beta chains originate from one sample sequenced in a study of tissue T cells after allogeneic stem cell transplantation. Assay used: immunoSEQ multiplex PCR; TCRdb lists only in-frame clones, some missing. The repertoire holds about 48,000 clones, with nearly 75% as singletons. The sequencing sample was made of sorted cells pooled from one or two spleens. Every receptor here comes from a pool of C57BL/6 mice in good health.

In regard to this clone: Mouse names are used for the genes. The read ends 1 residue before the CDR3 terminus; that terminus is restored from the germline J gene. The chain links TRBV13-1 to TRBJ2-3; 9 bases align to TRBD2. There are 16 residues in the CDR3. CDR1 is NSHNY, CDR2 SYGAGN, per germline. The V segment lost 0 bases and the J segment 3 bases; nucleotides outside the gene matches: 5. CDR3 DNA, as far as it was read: TGTGCCAGCAGTGATGCCTGGGGGGGAGGAGCAGAAACGCTGTAT. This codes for CASSDAWGGGAETLY. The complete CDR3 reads CASSDAWGGGAETLYF.

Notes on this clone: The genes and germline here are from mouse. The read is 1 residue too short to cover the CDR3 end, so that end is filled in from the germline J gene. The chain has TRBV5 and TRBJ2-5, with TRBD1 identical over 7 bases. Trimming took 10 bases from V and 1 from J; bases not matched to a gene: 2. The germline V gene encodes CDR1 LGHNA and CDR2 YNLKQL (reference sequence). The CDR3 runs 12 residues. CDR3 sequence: CATGTDQDTQYF. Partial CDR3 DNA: TGTGCCACCGGGACAGACCAAGACACCCAGTAC.

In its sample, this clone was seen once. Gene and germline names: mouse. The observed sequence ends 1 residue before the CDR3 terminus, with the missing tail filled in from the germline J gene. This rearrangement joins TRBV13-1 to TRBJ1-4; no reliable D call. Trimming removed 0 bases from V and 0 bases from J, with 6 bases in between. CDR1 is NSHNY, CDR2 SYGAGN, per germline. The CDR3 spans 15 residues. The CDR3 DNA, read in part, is TGTGCCAGCAGTGATGCGGGAATTTCCAACGAAAGATTATTT. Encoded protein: CASSDAGISNERLF. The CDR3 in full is CASSDAGISNERLFF.

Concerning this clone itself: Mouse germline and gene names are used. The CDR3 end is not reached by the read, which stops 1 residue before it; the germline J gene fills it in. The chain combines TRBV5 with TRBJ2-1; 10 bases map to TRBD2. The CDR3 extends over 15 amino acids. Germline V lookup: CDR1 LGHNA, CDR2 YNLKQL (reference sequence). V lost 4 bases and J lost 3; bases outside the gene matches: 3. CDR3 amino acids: CASSPRLGGYAEQFF. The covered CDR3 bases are TGTGCCAGCAGCCCCAGACTGGGGGGCTATGCTGAGCAGTTC.